These 8 T cell receptor beta chains were all obtained from the same sample, sequenced in a study of graft-versus-host responses after intestinal transplantation listed by TCRdb under 2021. The sample's time point label, in plain terms: cells obtained before transplantation from donor or recipient. Their specific antigens are unknown. Library preparation was by the immunoSEQ multiplex PCR assay. Entries here come from immuneACCESS through TCRdb and include only in-frame sequences with V and J called. Some clones fail to appear in such tables; in the studies checked, an unresolved V gene covers under half of the shortfall, and the cause of the remainder is unknown. In all, the sample holds fewer than 110,000 clones, and 90% to 95% of those were seen once. The top ten clonotypes cover approximately 1.2% of the sample. The input for sequencing was unstimulated CD8+ T cells sorted from spleen or lymph node cells, taken before intestinal transplant. The receptors were sampled from a human donor who received an intestinal transplant.

The J gene is TRBJ1-1, the V gene TRBV2; D not certain. This CDR3 region has 12 residues. The V gene's germline CDR1 is SNHLY and CDR2 FYNNEI. V was pared by 4 bases and J by 4 bases, with 7 bases between. Written as DNA, the CDR3 is TGTGCCAGCAGTGGAGGAACCACTGAAGCTTTCTTT. It yields the protein CASSGGTTEAFF.

The CDR3 region is CASMGNTEAFF. The DNA of the CDR3 is TGTGCCAGCATGGGGAACACTGAAGCTTTCTTT. The chain has TRBV7-8 and TRBJ1-1; D remains ambiguous. Germline V gene data show CDR1 as SGHVS and CDR2 as FQNEAQ. V lost 7 bases and J 1 base, leaving 4 bases between the germline ends. The CDR3 contains 11 residues.

The chain uses TRBV4-2 and TRBJ2-7, with D possibly TRBD2 on 6 matching bases. Germline V lookup: CDR1 LGHNA, CDR2 YNFKEQ. This CDR3 has 15 amino acids. V was cut by 3 bases and J by 2 bases, with 14 bases left in between. The CDR3 DNA is TGTGCCAGCAGCCAGGGGGGACTTTCCCCCTACGAGCAGTACTTC. Translation: CASSQGGLSPYEQYF.

Concerning this clone: Other DNA sequences from this sample encode an identical CDR3 as well. The genes are TRBV7-2 and TRBJ1-5; D call uncertain. This CDR3 spans 15 amino acids. The germline V gene has CDR1 SGHTA and CDR2 FQGNSA. V dropped 1 base and J dropped 0 bases, with 7 bases sitting between them. Here the CDR3 DNA reads TGTGCCAGCAGCTTAGGCCCTTATAGCAATCAGCCCCAGCATTTT. Translating it yields CASSLGPYSNQPQHF.

V gene TRBV19 combines with J gene TRBJ2-3; D is ambiguous. V was shortened by 3 bases and J by 5 bases, with 6 bases between the two germline ends. This CDR3 has 12 residues. Germline CDR1 is LNHDA and CDR2 is SQIVND (reference sequence). The CDR3 region has the DNA TGTGCCAGTAGTATTATAGGAGATACGCAGTATTTT. This translates into CASSIIGDTQYF.

The chain combines TRBV6-5 with TRBJ2-1; D is possibly TRBD2 (6 bases). Germline values: CDR1 MNHEY, CDR2 SVGAGI. V lost 0 bases to trimming and J lost 9 bases, with 9 bases between them. The CDR3 is 13 residues long. The CDR3 loop is CASSYSVGGEQFF. The DNA for the CDR3 is TGTGCCAGCAGTTACTCGGTCGGGGGTGAGCAGTTCTTC.

V usage is TRBV6-1 and J usage is TRBJ2-1; D is uncertain. The CDR3 sequence is 11 residues long. V lost 10 bases and J lost 6, with 10 bases in between. Germline V gives CDR1 MNHNS, CDR2 SASEGT. CDR3 sequence reads: CATQYVNEQFF. The CDR3 DNA is TGTGCCACCCAGTATGTCAATGAGCAGTTCTTC.

V usage is TRBV13 and J usage is TRBJ1-2; 11 bases are a match to TRBD1. This CDR3 has 16 amino acids. Germline V CDR1 and CDR2: PRHDT, FYEKMQ (reference sequence). V lost 5 bases to trimming and J lost 3 bases; unmatched junction nucleotides: 8. Written as DNA, the CDR3 is TGTGCCAGCAGCCCATGGACAGGGGGCGTCGACTATGGCTACACCTTC. This translates into CASSPWTGGVDYGYTF.